This T cell receptor (beta chain) originates from a study of cytomegalovirus exposure and HLA in healthy donors (TCRdb year 2017). In terms of the full investigation: According to an earlier analysis of several hundred of the donors, some 180 million T cells yielded approximately 120 million unique TCR beta sequences and 276 Gb of sequence data. The study combined high-throughput TCR immunosequencing, statistical association of individual TCRs with disease status, and machine learning to predict cytomegalovirus infection status. Donor age, sex, ethnicity and CMV serostatus were compiled together with the repertoire data. Using immunosequencing, the study profiled T cell repertoires from some 670 subjects and related those repertoires to cytomegalovirus serostatus. A later genetic analysis used genome-wide SNP genotypes for about 60% of the 666 donors, treating that subset as a discovery cohort. To study patterns of TCR occurrence, a later analysis re-analyzed previously published TCR beta repertoires from 650 to 750 donors and added high-resolution HLA genotyping. About 300 gigabases of sequencing data and 70 million to 85 million unique TCR sequences were included in an early release covering several hundred HLA-typed donors. Every repertoire in the discovery cohort had been generated on one and the same sequencing platform. Four to six DR-DQ haplotypes were handled as single units for association and clustering, since linkage in the cohort was strong. The study aimed to test whether cataloging public T cell receptors could reveal signatures of past pathogen exposure. Typing coverage varied by locus: roughly 629-630 donors for A, B, C, DRB1 and DQB1; roughly 560 for DQA1; more than 600 for DPA1; roughly 470 for DPB1. HLA typing included class I and class II loci at four-digit resolution. Among roughly 400 genotyped donors of the cohort, an average of around 220,000 unique TCR beta nucleotide sequences was sequenced per donor, of which roughly 18% were non-productive. In the later analysis, no new phenotypic data were used to find candidate immune exposures; instead, reliance was placed on TCR beta sequences and their occurrence across donors. Of the roughly 410 genotyped donors, 75% to 85% were placed in the genetic ancestry cluster associated with self-reported Caucasian donors. An earlier analysis of fewer than 700 of the donors applied high-throughput TCR beta sequencing to assess whether each TCR beta V gene segment acted as functional or pseudogenic. Besides the first cohort of roughly 660 subjects, a separate validation cohort made up of 120 different subjects was used. Study-wide conclusions, independent of this receptor: When HLA alleles, especially DR and DQ, strongly co-occurred, TCR associations were difficult to assign to individual alleles. A further reported finding was that TCR beta sequences accurately predicted the HLA-A and HLA-B alleles for most subjects in the first cohort. Because counts were too low, roughly 18 rarely observed V segments, including chromosome 9 orphons, were left out of the earlier analysis of roughly 600 of the donors. While some public TCRs were present in many individuals, most TCR sequences turned up only very rarely across donors. A later genetic analysis associated a missense DCLRE1C variant with V-gene and J-gene trimming of TCR beta chains, and an independent cohort replicated the association. In a later analysis, TCR association rates were found to vary across HLA loci, with the most associated TCRs seen for DRB1 alleles and the fewest for HLA-C alleles. HLA typing was unavailable for some donors at each locus, so association tests used only the typed subset. Presence/absence analyses assumed roughly uniform sequencing depth across donors, an assumption that may not hold. Linkage disequilibrium might explain the correlated functional status among segregating V segments, but an unknown experimental factor could not be excluded. The 87-base-pair reads could not distinguish some IMGT-functional V segments, including TRBV6-2 and TRBV6-3, so those segments were excluded. In a later analysis, several top co-occurrence clusters were reported to appear linked to parvovirus B19, influenza, CMV and Epstein-Barr virus. According to a later genetic analysis, donors in an Asian-associated ancestry cluster had fewer N-insertions in productive TCRs than the roughly 660-donor mean. It was suggested by the authors that the approach could potentially be generalized to other disease states and immunological phenotypes. Specific HLA alleles were associated with around 18,000 TCR beta sequences at a false discovery rate of 0.05 in a later analysis. Compared with equally common non-associated chains, HLA-associated TCR beta chains in a later analysis were more clonally expanded and had lower generation probabilities. In an earlier analysis of around 600 of the donors, most TCR beta V segments appeared in productive rearrangements about 87% or about 30% of the time, broadly matching IMGT annotations. In the study, approximately 160 TCR beta chains were listed as associated with cytomegalovirus. The classifier was reported to diagnose cytomegalovirus status with high specificity and sensitivity in both the original and validation cohorts. Only TCR beta chains were sequenced in this cohort, and the absence of alpha or paired-chain data limited detectable features. For the cohort, immune exposure information was limited to CMV serostatus. A cluster of highly shared sequence variants was judged likely to represent a technical artifact of the sequencing pipeline. In vitro tests confirmed that three of the cytomegalovirus-associated TCR beta chains recognize cytomegalovirus antigens. In a later analysis, most CMV-associated TCR beta chains were found to appear HLA-restricted, with HLA associations seemingly driven largely by CMV exposure.

Receptor libraries were prepared by the immunoSEQ multiplex PCR assay. For the multiplex PCR, a mixture combining 60 forward primers for TCR Vbeta segments and 13 reverse primers for TCR Jbeta segments was used. Amplification of the CDR3 region of rearranged TCR beta genes was performed with a multiplex PCR assay on genomic DNA. Amplified TCR beta libraries were sequenced as 87-base-pair reads on the Illumina HiSeq System. The paper's data handling went like this. A later analysis counted about 82 million unique TCR beta chains across the 600 to 850 repertoires, and around 9.9 million of these chains were shared by at least two donors. To remove PCR and sequencing errors, raw reads were error-corrected and collapsed into unique sequences using a nearest-neighbor algorithm that merged closely related sequences. To assign V, D and J gene segments, CDR3 sequences were aligned to IMGT reference sequences. For a sequence to be retained, a match of at least six nucleotides was required to both a V gene segment and a J gene segment. Rearrangements were called productive when the CDR3 lacked stop codons and stayed in frame with V and J; all others were non-productive. Following IMGT convention, CDR3 was defined as the stretch from the second conserved V-encoded cysteine up to the conserved J-encoded phenylalanine. In an earlier analysis of around 540 of the donors, sequences lacking an unambiguous match to a single V gene segment were excluded. In an earlier analysis of roughly 600 of the donors, a V segment was called functional when productive rearrangements were above 56.7%, and segregating when the standard deviation between donors exceeded 5%. A statistical classification framework was built to diagnose cytomegalovirus status from the catalog of TCR beta chain sequences. A later analysis assigned V and J genes by comparing TCR nucleotide sequences with IMGT/GENE-DB human TR gene sequences. In a later analysis, CDR3 sequences and most-parsimonious VDJ recombination scenarios were assigned using the TCRdist pipeline. A later analysis defined each TCR beta chain by its CDR3 amino acid sequence plus V-gene family, and excluded reads lacking a unique V-gene family. In a later analysis, around 650 highly shared, low-generation-probability nucleotide sequences were removed to address suspected cross-contamination and a sequencing artifact. In a later analysis, a clonal expansion index was calculated for each public chain from normalized within-repertoire ranks of inferred template counts. In a later analysis, generation probabilities were computed with a VDJ recombination model fitted to out-of-frame rearrangements, and the resulting probabilities were checked against IGoR. In a later analysis, TCR-TCR, TCR-HLA and TCR-CMV co-occurrence was scored with hypergeometric tests, and a repertoire-size bias correction was applied to TCR pairs. A later analysis estimated false discovery rates by permuting HLA or CMV assignments 20 times. A later analysis grouped co-occurring TCRs with DBSCAN, adding TCRdist sequence similarity when clustering within HLA-allele-positive subsets. For co-occurrence clustering, repertoires with fewer than 30,000 or more than 120,000 public chains were excluded, along with roughly 5 repertoires with anomalous nucleotide sharing. TCRdb took this table from immuneACCESS and kept in-frame rearrangements with V and J called. Such tables lack part of the clones; where checked against another copy, unresolved V genes explain under half of the gap, and the rest is unexplained. V and J calls and clone size are those listed in that table; D and trimming were worked out from the DNA. The sample yields about 180,000 clones; 55% to 75% were counted once. The ten largest clones capture 2% to 3% of the sample.

Counted from cysteine to phenylalanine, this CDR3 has 15 amino acids. Only the CDR3 DNA stays, 45 bases, in frame from base 1. The V end gives up 1 base and the J end 6 bases, leaving 4 bases in the junction not matched to a gene. CDR1 LNHDA and CDR2 SQIVND are derived from the germline V gene (reference sequence). Note on this clone: Its antigen is currently not known. No base-level quality is on record; no much larger clone is a single base apart.

In total, approximately 700 healthy bone marrow donors made up the cohort. At the time of sampling, every cohort member was nominally healthy, though immune exposures that went unrecorded were likely present. CMV serostatus was recorded as positive for just under 300 and negative for about half of the 666 cohort members, whereas no CMV serostatus was recorded for the donor in question. A peripheral blood sample was provided by each donor, and peripheral blood mononuclear cells were used for TCR beta sequencing. Genomic DNA was extracted from the blood cell samples with the Qiagen DNeasy Blood Extraction Kit.

The rearranged chain carries TRBV19 and TRBJ2-3; 10 middle bases align to TRBD1. This receptor was taken from a human donor in good health. Sequenced sample: PBMCs. The sequenced DNA is TGTGCCAGTAGTATAGTCGGGACAGGGGCGGATACGCAGTATTTT. Translation gives CASSIVGTGADTQYF.